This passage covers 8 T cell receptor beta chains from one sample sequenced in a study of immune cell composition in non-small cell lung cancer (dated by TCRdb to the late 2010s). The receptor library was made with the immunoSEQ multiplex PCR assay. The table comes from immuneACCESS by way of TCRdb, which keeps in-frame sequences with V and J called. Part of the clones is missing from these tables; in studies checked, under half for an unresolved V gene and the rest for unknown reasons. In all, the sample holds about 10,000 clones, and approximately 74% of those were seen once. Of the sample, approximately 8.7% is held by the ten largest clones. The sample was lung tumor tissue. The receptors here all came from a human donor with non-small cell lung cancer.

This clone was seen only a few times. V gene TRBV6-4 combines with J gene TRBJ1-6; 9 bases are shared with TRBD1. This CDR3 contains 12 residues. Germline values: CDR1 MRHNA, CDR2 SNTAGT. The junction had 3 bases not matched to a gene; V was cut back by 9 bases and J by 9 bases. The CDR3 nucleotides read TGTGCCAGTGACAGGGGGGTTTCACCCCTCCACTTT. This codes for CASDRGVSPLHF.

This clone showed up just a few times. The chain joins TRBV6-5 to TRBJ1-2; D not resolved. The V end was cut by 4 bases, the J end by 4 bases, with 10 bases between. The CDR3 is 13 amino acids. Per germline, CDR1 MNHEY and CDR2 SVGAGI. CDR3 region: CASSSKTGYGYTF. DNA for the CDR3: TGTGCCAGCAGTTCCAAGACCGGCTATGGCTACACCTTC.

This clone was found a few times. CDR3 coding DNA: TGTGCCAGCAGTTTGGGGGCCTCCTACAATGAGCAGTTCTTC. Its protein product is CASSLGASYNEQFF. V is TRBV27 and J is TRBJ2-1; tentative D call: TRBD1 (6 bases). Trimming took off 3 bases at V and 0 bases at J, with 6 bases between the two ends. This CDR3 region has 14 residues. Germline CDR1 reads MNHEY; CDR2 reads SMNVEV (reference sequence).

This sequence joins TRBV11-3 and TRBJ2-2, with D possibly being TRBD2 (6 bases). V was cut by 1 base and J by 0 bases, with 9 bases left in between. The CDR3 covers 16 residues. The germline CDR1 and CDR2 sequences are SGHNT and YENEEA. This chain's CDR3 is CASSLGSGANTGELFF. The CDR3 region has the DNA TGTGCCAGCAGCTTAGGTAGCGGAGCGAACACCGGGGAGCTGTTTTTT.

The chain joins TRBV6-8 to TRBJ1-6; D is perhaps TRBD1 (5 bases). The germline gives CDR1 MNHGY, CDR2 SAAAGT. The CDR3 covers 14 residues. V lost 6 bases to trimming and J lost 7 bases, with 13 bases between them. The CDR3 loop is CASRRDLQNSPLHF. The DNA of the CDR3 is TGTGCCAGCAGACGGGACCTACAAAATTCACCCCTCCACTTT.

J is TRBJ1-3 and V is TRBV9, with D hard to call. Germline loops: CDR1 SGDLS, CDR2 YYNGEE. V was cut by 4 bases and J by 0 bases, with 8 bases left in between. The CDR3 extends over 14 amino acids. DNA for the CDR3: TGTGCCAGCAGCCCCGGAAACTCTGGAAACACCATATATTTT. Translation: CASSPGNSGNTIYF.

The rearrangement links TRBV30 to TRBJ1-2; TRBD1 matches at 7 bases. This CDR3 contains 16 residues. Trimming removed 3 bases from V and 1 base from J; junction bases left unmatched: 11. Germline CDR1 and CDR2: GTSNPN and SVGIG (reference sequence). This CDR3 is CAWREPGQLNNYGYTF. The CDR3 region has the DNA TGTGCCTGGAGGGAACCGGGACAGCTAAATAACTATGGCTACACCTTC.

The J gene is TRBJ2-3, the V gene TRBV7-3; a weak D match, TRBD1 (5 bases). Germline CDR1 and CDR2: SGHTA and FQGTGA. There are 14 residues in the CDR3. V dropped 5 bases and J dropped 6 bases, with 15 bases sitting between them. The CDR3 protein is CASSPQGGIDTQYF. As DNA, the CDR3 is TGTGCCAGCAGCCCCCAGGGCGGCATCGATACGCAGTATTTT.